The rows below give T cell receptor beta chains drawn from one sample of a study of cytomegalovirus exposure and HLA in healthy donors. Measured with immunoSEQ multiplex PCR; TCRdb has only the in-frame clones, and not every one. The data hold under 200,000 clones, with 70% to 80% observed a single time. The source material was PBMCs. The receptors originated from a woman aged 25 to 45 in good health and CMV-seropositive. CDR3s leave out the opening cysteine and the closing phenylalanine or tryptophan. Where a row states a size, it is once, few, many or the class of an expanded clone; other rows omit it.

clone_size | j_call | v_call | cdr3_aa
NA | TRBJ2-1 | TRBV5-1 | ASSLASGTEQF
NA | TRBJ1-1 | TRBV18 | ASSPNIENTEAF
NA | TRBJ1-4 | TRBV11-2 | ASSGTGNEKLF
NA | TRBJ2-5 | TRBV5-1 | ASSLAGGSETQY
NA | TRBJ2-6 | TRBV15 | ATSSRTGRYGANVLT
few | TRBJ2-5 | TRBV28 | ASSPLVSSQETQY
NA | TRBJ1-2 | TRBV5-1 | ASSLGPGGEGYT
few | TRBJ2-7 | TRBV19 | ASSIKDWRAEQY
NA | TRBJ2-7 | TRBV5-1 | ASRRTSGESYEQY
NA | TRBJ2-5 | TRBV14 | ASSPTSFQETQY
few | TRBJ1-2 | TRBV29-1 | SVGSVGGYGYT
once | TRBJ1-3 | TRBV6-5 | ASSYMRGTTGNTIY
NA | TRBJ1-1 | TRBV14 | ASSPGIRNTEAF
NA | TRBJ1-2 | TRBV19 | ASIKEGDRSYGYT
NA | TRBJ1-3 | TRBV6-5 | ASSYSEGNTIY
once | TRBJ1-1 | TRBV4-3 | ASSQGSGDTEAF
NA | TRBJ1-4 | TRBV4-1 | ASSQDGAVSNEKLF
NA | TRBJ1-1 | TRBV7-8 | ASSDRQDLNTEAF
once | TRBJ2-1 | TRBV28 | ASSFGMGEQF
NA | TRBJ2-1 | TRBV4-1 | ASSQVVRGIAYNEQF
NA | TRBJ2-2 | TRBV27 | ASSQRGAGTGELF
NA | TRBJ1-1 | TRBV7-9 | ASSPRQGARNTEAF
NA | TRBJ2-3 | TRBV28 | ASSMGQGADTQY
NA | TRBJ2-1 | TRBV4-3 | ASSQEAWLAGGSYNEQF
NA | TRBJ1-5 | TRBV19 | ASSMGTGGLNQPQH
NA | TRBJ2-3 | TRBV20-1 | SSGRTDTQY
few | TRBJ1-1 | TRBV5-1 | ASSRTGTAEAF
NA | TRBJ2-1 | TRBV7-2 | ASSPLGGLAKRNEQF
NA | TRBJ2-7 | TRBV6-5 | ASSYSQGSYEQY
NA | TRBJ2-2 | TRBV7-3 | ASSLGAGENTGELF
NA | TRBJ1-4 | TRBV4-3 | ASSHNGPLF
few | TRBJ2-5 | TRBV4-1 | ASSQDPQGQGYQETQY
NA | TRBJ2-5 | TRBV14 | ASSQDTVRETQY
NA | TRBJ1-5 | TRBV5-4 | ASSRGTGVNQPQH
NA | TRBJ2-1 | TRBV4-1 | ASSQVDMGLAGGNEQF
NA | TRBJ2-4 | TRBV6-5 | ATLGGAAKNSQY
NA | TRBJ2-1 | TRBV5-5 | ASSLAQQVLSYNEQF
NA | TRBJ1-3 | TRBV15 | AASRDQRRLSSGNTIY
NA | TRBJ1-6 | TRBV6-6 | ASSYSGGAGNSPLH
NA | TRBJ2-3 | TRBV2 | ASQRDSVTDTQY
NA | TRBJ1-6 | TRBV19 | ASSPGGYNSPLH
once | TRBJ2-5 | TRBV4-1 | ASSPAGETQY
NA | TRBJ1-2 | TRBV29-1 | SVEGGDRGYT
once | TRBJ1-5 | TRBV19 | ASSSRNTGTGSPYSNQPQH
NA | TRBJ2-5 | TRBV15 | ATSRDSRLETQY
NA | TRBJ2-6 | TRBV18 | ASSPPDRSGANVLT
NA | TRBJ1-1 | TRBV19 | ASSIAFRGRVTEAF
NA | TRBJ2-7 | TRBV5-4 | ASSPGGRFSYEQY
NA | TRBJ1-5 | TRBV19 | ASSVRQSAQH
NA | TRBJ2-1 | TRBV19 | ASRHTSVNEQF
NA | TRBJ2-3 | TRBV25-1 | ASSMTGGGGTDTQY
NA | TRBJ2-3 | TRBV28 | ASSQRQTDTQY
few | TRBJ1-5 | TRBV7-2 | ASSLAGVQGQPQH
NA | TRBJ1-1 | TRBV29-1 | SVPGQHSTEAF
NA | TRBJ2-2 | TRBV4-3 | ASSQELATNTGELF